One and the same sample provided the 26 T cell receptor beta chains below, sequenced in a study of shared clonotypes between healthy human individuals. Selected positively for CCR7 and CD45RO-negative, naive CD8 cells excluded terminally differentiated effector memory CD45RA+ cells. The assay was immunoSEQ multiplex PCR, and TCRdb's table has in-frame clones only and misses some. The sample contains 1.5 million to 2.5 million clones, about 95% of which appear only once. The sample was naive CD8+ T cells sorted from blood. The receptors come from a man younger than 35 in good health.

This clone has just one count. The rearrangement joins TRBV27 to TRBJ1-1, with 7 positions matching TRBD1. V was pared by 7 bases and J by 4 bases, with 12 bases of the junction left unmatched. Germline CDR1 and CDR2: MNHEY and SMNVEV (reference sequence). This CDR3 contains 15 residues. The CDR3 region is CASKEQGFGLTEAFF. The CDR3 DNA follows: TGTGCCAGCAAAGAACAGGGGTTTGGACTCACTGAAGCTTTCTTT.

CDR3 nucleotides: TGTGCCAGCAGTTACAGTGAGGGTGGAAACACCATATATTTT. The encoded protein is CASSYSEGGNTIYF. This chain joins TRBV6-5 and TRBJ1-3; D is unresolved. V lost 2 bases and J 3 bases, leaving 8 bases between the germline ends. Germline V gene lookup returns CDR1 MNHEY and CDR2 SVGAGI. The CDR3 spans 14 residues.

This clone has a single count. This chain links TRBV5-1 with TRBJ2-5; tentative D call: TRBD2 (5 bases). Per the germline V gene, CDR1 is SGHRS and CDR2 is YFSETQ. V was trimmed by 2 bases and J by 5 bases, leaving 10 bases between them. The CDR3 totals 13 residues. The DNA of the CDR3 is TGCGCCAGCAGCTTTGGTAGCGCGGAGACCCAGTACTTC. Its protein product is CASSFGSAETQYF.

J is TRBJ2-3 and V is TRBV9; 7 nucleotides match TRBD2. The J segment lost 5 bases and the V segment lost 0 bases, leaving 9 bases of the junction unmatched. The V gene's germline CDR1 is SGDLS and CDR2 YYNGEE. The CDR3 sequence is 16 residues long. This CDR3 reads CASSVAPASGEDTQYF. The CDR3 DNA is TGTGCCAGCAGCGTAGCTCCGGCTAGCGGAGAAGATACGCAGTATTTT.

The chain combines TRBV27 with TRBJ1-4, with no clear D. The CDR3 has 14 amino acids. Germline V gives CDR1 MNHEY, CDR2 SMNVEV (reference sequence). V lost 2 bases, J lost 7 bases, and 11 bases lay in between. CDR3 loop: CASSLVGFGEKLFF. Written as DNA, the CDR3 is TGTGCCAGCAGTTTAGTGGGCTTCGGTGAAAAACTGTTTTTT.

V is TRBV28 and J is TRBJ1-4; D gene ambiguous. Germline V gene data show CDR1 as MDHEN and CDR2 as SYDVKM. Trimming removed 4 bases from V and 0 bases from J, with 9 bases in between. The CDR3 runs to 15 residues. CDR3 bases: TGTGCCAGCAGTTCCGACATAACAACTAATGAAAAACTGTTTTTT. Its translation is CASSSDITTNEKLFF.

This clone has only one observation. This sample includes further DNA sequences coding for the same CDR3. The chain employs TRBV27 and TRBJ2-7, with 8 bases identical to TRBD1. The V gene's germline CDR1 is MNHEY and CDR2 SMNVEV (reference sequence). This CDR3 has 14 residues. V gave up 6 bases and J gave up 2 bases; unmatched junction bases: 6. Written as DNA, the CDR3 is TGTGCCAGCAGGCCGGGACAGGACCCCTACGAGCAGTACTTC. Translated, it gives CASRPGQDPYEQYF.

The rearrangement uses TRBV2 and TRBJ2-7; D remains unclear. V lost 1 base to trimming and J lost 3 bases, with 10 bases between them. Per the germline V gene, CDR1 is SNHLY and CDR2 is FYNNEI. The CDR3 is made up of 14 amino acids. The CDR3: CASSEVLINYEQYF. Here the CDR3 DNA reads TGTGCCAGCAGTGAAGTCTTGATAAACTACGAGCAGTACTTC.

Notes on this clone: A much larger clonotype is one base distant, so this may be a read error. The sample has other DNA sequences that encode this CDR3 too. V usage is TRBV5-4 and J usage is TRBJ2-2; the D is unclear. This CDR3 is built from 12 residues. Trimming took 4 bases from V and 3 from J, leaving 4 bases between them. Looked up from germline, CDR1 is SGHNT and CDR2 is YYREEE (reference sequence). CDR3 bases: TGTGCCAGCAGCCCGGACACCGGGGAGCTGTTTTTT. Amino acid sequence: CASSPDTGELFF.

CDR3 DNA: TGTGCCAGCAGTTACTCTGTGGGACTGATTTACAATGAGCAGTTCTTC. Its translation: CASSYSVGLIYNEQFF. The chain links TRBV6-5 to TRBJ2-1, with a weak D call TRBD2 (6 bases). The CDR3 runs 16 residues. The germline V gene has CDR1 MNHEY and CDR2 SVGAGI. Trimming left V 0 bases short and J 4 bases short, with 13 bases between.

V usage is TRBV28 and J usage is TRBJ1-2; 7 nucleotides align to TRBD1. Germline CDR1 MDHEN, CDR2 SYDVKM. The junction had 10 bases not matched to a gene; V was cut back by 8 bases and J by 4 bases. The CDR3 runs 14 residues. DNA of the CDR3: TGTGCCAGCGGGCTTGGGACAGCCGCCTATGGCTACACCTTC. It specifies CASGLGTAAYGYTF.

DNA for the CDR3: TGCGCCAGCAGCTTGGAAACAGGGCTGGGTGAGCAGTTCTTC. Encoded protein: CASSLETGLGEQFF. V gene TRBV5-1 combines with J gene TRBJ2-1; TRBD1 might be the D (6 bases). Germline V CDR1 and CDR2: SGHRS, YFSETQ. Trimming cost V 0 bases and J 9 bases, with 13 bases left between them. CDR3 length: 14 amino acids.

This chain joins TRBV4-1 and TRBJ1-1; no reliable D call. Germline CDR1 is MGHRA and CDR2 is YSYEKL. The CDR3 is 13 residues long. V gave up 0 bases and J gave up 5 bases, with 7 bases separating them. CDR3 region: CASSQDSETEAFF. CDR3 DNA: TGCGCCAGCAGCCAAGACTCGGAAACTGAAGCTTTCTTT.

CDR3 amino acids: CASGQGASYNEQFF. CDR3 sequence (DNA): TGCGCCAGCGGACAGGGGGCATCCTACAATGAGCAGTTCTTC. This chain joins TRBV5-1 and TRBJ2-1; 11 bases are shared with TRBD1. The J segment lost 1 base and the V segment lost 7 bases, leaving 1 base of the junction unmatched. Germline V gives CDR1 SGHRS, CDR2 YFSETQ. The CDR3 sequence is 14 residues long.

The chain joins TRBV4-3 to TRBJ1-5, with D possibly matching TRBD1 (5 bases). Trimming left V 4 bases short and J 3 bases short, with 16 bases between. The CDR3 length is 16 residues. Germline lookup yields CDR1 LGHNA and CDR2 YSLEER. The CDR3 DNA reads TGCGCCAGCAGCCCATTCAGTGGGGGGACCAATCAGCCCCAGCATTTT. It specifies CASSPFSGGTNQPQHF.

V and J are TRBV25-1 and TRBJ2-2, with unresolved D. The germline CDR1 and CDR2 sequences are MGHDK and SYGVNS. The length of the CDR3 is 13 residues. The V end was cut by 6 bases, the J end by 5 bases, with 10 bases between. The CDR3 nucleotides are TGTGCCAGCAGCGACATCAGGACCGGGGAGCTGTTTTTT. Protein sequence: CASSDIRTGELFF.

The V call is TRBV29-1, the J call TRBJ2-7; tentative D call: TRBD1 (5 bases). The germline V gene encodes CDR1 SQVTM and CDR2 ANQGSEA. The CDR3 totals 14 residues. The V gene lost 5 bases and the J gene lost 3 bases, with 17 bases spanning the gap. This chain's CDR3 is CSVSSTAYYYEQYF. CDR3 DNA sequence: TGCAGCGTTTCGTCGACAGCCTATTACTACGAGCAGTACTTC.

The chain employs TRBV5-6 and TRBJ2-7, with D hard to call. Germline lookup yields CDR1 SGHDT and CDR2 YYEEEE. The CDR3 runs 13 residues. The V and J ends lost 4 bases and 2 bases respectively, with 10 bases between them. This chain's CDR3 is CASSTGSAYEQYF. For the CDR3, the DNA is TGTGCCAGCAGCACCGGGTCCGCCTACGAGCAGTACTTC.

The V gene is TRBV30, the J gene TRBJ2-5; D unclear. This CDR3 comprises 13 residues. With 2 bases removed from V and 5 bases from J, the gap between germline ends came to 12 bases. Germline CDR1 GTSNPN, CDR2 SVGIG (reference sequence). CDR3 amino acids: CAWSLWAEETQYF. CDR3 nucleotide sequence: TGTGCCTGGAGTTTGTGGGCCGAGGAGACCCAGTACTTC.

The rearrangement uses TRBV13 and TRBJ1-3; D is unclear. The CDR3 is made up of 15 amino acids. CDR1 is PRHDT and CDR2 is FYEKMQ in the germline V gene (reference sequence). V dropped 5 bases and J dropped 0 bases, with 11 bases sitting between them. DNA of the CDR3: TGTGCCAGCAGCACCGCGGGGAACTCTGGAAACACCATATATTTT. Protein sequence: CASSTAGNSGNTIYF.

This chain joins TRBV6-6 and TRBJ1-4, with D hard to call. The length of the CDR3 is 14 residues. Trimming stripped 2 bases from V and 4 bases from J, with 8 bases between. In germline, CDR1 is MNHNY, CDR2 SVGAGI (reference sequence). CDR3 sequence (DNA): TGTGCCAGCAGTTACAGCGGGAATAATGAAAAACTGTTTTTT. Its translation: CASSYSGNNEKLFF.

The chain links TRBV2 to TRBJ1-2; no clear D. V lost 2 bases and J 0 bases, leaving 13 bases between the germline ends. Per the germline V gene, CDR1 is SNHLY and CDR2 is FYNNEI. This CDR3 has 16 amino acids. CDR3 region: CASSELGPVTNYGYTF. The CDR3 region has the DNA TGTGCCAGCAGTGAATTGGGTCCGGTCACTAACTATGGCTACACCTTC.

The gene calls are TRBV9 and TRBJ2-5, with a tentative D call TRBD1 (6 bases). Between the trimmed V and J ends, which lost 0 bases and 3 bases, there was a span of 12 bases. Germline-derived CDR1 and CDR2 are SGDLS and YYNGEE. The CDR3 is 15 amino acids. The CDR3 sequence is CASSVVQGPKETQYF. CDR3 DNA: TGTGCCAGCAGCGTAGTCCAGGGGCCGAAAGAGACCCAGTACTTC.

The V and J genes are TRBV10-3 and TRBJ1-1; no firm D call. The CDR3 covers 14 residues. From germline, CDR1 is ENHRY and CDR2 SYGVKD. Deletions cut 0 bases from V and 0 bases from J, with 5 bases between. The CDR3 DNA reads TGTGCCATCAGTGAGTCCCCGGTGAACACTGAAGCTTTCTTT. Translated, it gives CAISESPVNTEAFF.

The rearrangement uses TRBV5-6 and TRBJ2-7; D gene unclear. V lost 2 bases, J lost 0 bases, and 12 bases lay in between. CDR3 size: 15 residues. The germline V gene has CDR1 SGHDT and CDR2 YYEEEE. CDR3 sequence reads: CASSFGGFFSYEQYF. The CDR3 coding sequence is TGTGCCAGCAGCTTCGGCGGTTTCTTCTCCTACGAGCAGTACTTC.

The chain is built from TRBV15 and TRBJ2-7; 9 nucleotides align to TRBD2. Germline values: CDR1 LNHNV, CDR2 YYDKDF (reference sequence). The CDR3 covers 15 residues. Unmatched junction bases numbered 7, after V lost 7 bases and J lost 0 bases. For the CDR3, the DNA is TGTGCCACCACCGCCGCTAGCGGGACCTCCTACGAGCAGTACTTC. Its translation: CATTAASGTSYEQYF.